Each of the 5 T cell receptor beta chains below was sequenced from the same sample in a study of blood T cells in healthy people across ages. PCR was performed a second time for about 7 to 11 cycles using a sample-barcoded 5' primer and a J-beta primer mix. Each CDR3 protein gets one entry after TCRdb re-called the 5' RACE reads with MiXCR. In the table there are almost 1 million distinct CDR3 sequences, roughly 50% of which are singletons. Source material: blood. The receptors shown here come from a woman aged 60-75 years in good health.

This clonotype is a singleton in its sample. V usage is TRBV20-1 and J usage is TRBJ2-4; maybe TRBD2 (5 bases). This CDR3 contains 15 residues. The V and J ends lost 2 bases and 0 bases respectively, with 11 bases between them. CDR1 is DFQATT, CDR2 SNEGSKA, per germline (reference sequence). This CDR3 reads CSARTGILAKNIQYF. The CDR3 coding sequence is TGCAGTGCTAGAACGGGAATTCTAGCCAAAAACATTCAGTACTTC.

This clonotype was counted between two and nine times. V is TRBV29-1 and J is TRBJ2-7; 7 bases are a match to TRBD1. The CDR3 spans 13 residues. V lost 4 bases, J lost 4 bases, and 7 bases stayed unmatched. Germline CDR1 SQVTM, CDR2 ANQGSEA. The CDR3 reads CSVVRTGDYEQYF. Written as DNA, the CDR3 is TGCAGCGTTGTACGGACAGGAGATTACGAGCAGTACTTC.

This clonotype was picked up a small number of times. This rearrangement joins TRBV5-4 to TRBJ2-7; 7 bases agree with TRBD1. V dropped 4 bases and J dropped 0; count of bases not matched to a gene: 10. Germline V gives CDR1 SGHNT, CDR2 YYREEE (reference sequence). The CDR3 length is 16 residues. The CDR3 loop reads CASSPRGQVSSYEQYF. The CDR3 DNA follows: TGTGCCAGCAGCCCCCGCGGACAGGTGAGCTCCTACGAGCAGTACTTC.

The V gene is TRBV2, the J gene TRBJ2-3; D might be TRBD1 (6 bases). Trimming cost V 6 bases and J 8 bases, with 15 bases left between them. Germline lookup yields CDR1 SNHLY and CDR2 FYNNEI. The CDR3 runs to 13 residues. The CDR3 region has the DNA TGTGCCAGCAGCGGGACACCCTTCTCTACGCAGTATTTT. It codes for CASSGTPFSTQYF.

The rearrangement links TRBV20-1 to TRBJ2-1; D perhaps matches TRBD2 (6 bases). The CDR3 has 12 amino acids. Germline loops: CDR1 DFQATT, CDR2 SNEGSKA (reference sequence). V shed 2 bases and J shed 7 bases, with 9 bases lying between them. Here the CDR3 reads CSARWEANEQFF. Written as DNA, the CDR3 is TGCAGTGCTAGATGGGAGGCAAATGAGCAGTTCTTC.